This TCR beta chain was recovered during a study of CD8 T cells in Susac syndrome. RNA in amounts of about 0.45 to 1 ug was reverse transcribed with random hexamers. An immunoSEQ multiplex PCR generated amplified TCR beta CDR3 products spanning 54 Vbeta and 13 Jbeta. TCRdb processed the immunoSEQ multiplex PCR reads anew with MiXCR; each CDR3 protein has one entry. The table has about 440,000 distinct CDR3 sequences, 85% seen once. CDR1 is ENHRY, CDR2 SYGVKD, per germline. There are 15 residues in the CDR3. Trimming shortened V by 3 bases and J by 1 base, and 13 bases separated the two germline ends. Sequencing of TCR beta, carried out with a high-throughput approach, was applied to CD8+ and CD4+ T cells from the blood. Treatment-naive patients with stable or active relapsing-remitting disease served as multiple sclerosis controls.

The chain combines TRBV10-3 with TRBJ2-7; D might be TRBD1 (5 bases). Sequenced: CD8+ T cells from PBMCs. The source of this sequence is a human donor with multiple sclerosis. CDR3 region: CAISEQEEASYEQYF. In DNA, the CDR3 is TGTGCCATCAGTGAACAGGAAGAGGCTTCCTACGAGCAGTACTTC.